This T cell receptor (beta chain) was sequenced during a study of shared clonotypes between healthy human individuals. Some clones are missing from TCRdb's copy, which holds only in-frame ones; the method was immunoSEQ multiplex PCR. The repertoire includes about 1.1 million clones, approximately 80% of them detected once, and 0.5% to 0.6% sits in the top ten. This clone appeared a few times. The antigen remains undetermined. The junction differs from germline at one of its ends, possibly a read error. The germline gives CDR1 SGHNT, CDR2 YENEEA. This CDR3 has 14 amino acids. Whole-study results and caveats: Researchers sampled blood only, noting tissue repertoires likely differ. It was the few donors that limited the genetic and exposure-history diversity represented. Generally, naive subsets came out with larger estimated richness than memory subsets.

The genes are TRBV11-3 and TRBJ2-2; no definite D call. Sequenced: memory CD4+ T cells from PBMCs. Subset given: CD45RA-negative fraction. The sequence was collected from a man younger than 30 in good health. Some clones in this sample may be carry-over from other donors' samples. CDR3 sequence: CASSLDHNSGELFF. CDR3 nucleotide sequence: TGTGCCAGCAGCTTAGATCATAACAGCGGGGAGCTGTTTTTT.